One sample yielded the 3 T cell receptor beta chains listed below, sequenced in a study of blood T cell repertoires in COVID-19. Method: immunoSEQ multiplex PCR; TCRdb's copy keeps in-frame clones and lacks some. The sample yields 300,000 to 400,000 clones, around four fifths seen once. The sequenced material came from peripheral blood. The receptors were gathered from a young man with active or convalescent COVID-19.

This chain links TRBV9 with TRBJ1-5, with D possibly TRBD1 on 5 matching bases. This CDR3 region has 14 residues. Germline V CDR1 and CDR2: SGDLS, YYNGEE. With 4 bases removed from V and 2 bases from J, the gap between germline ends came to 10 bases. The CDR3 loop is CASSPWGGNQPQHF. The CDR3 nucleotides read TGTGCCAGCAGCCCATGGGGGGGCAATCAGCCCCAGCATTTT.

The chain joins TRBV4-3 to TRBJ1-1; D not certain. The CDR3 length is 14 residues. CDR1 and CDR2 (germline): LGHNA, YSLEER. V lost 1 base and J 1 base, leaving 7 bases between the germline ends. The CDR3: CASSQARGNTEAFF. The CDR3 bases are TGCGCCAGCAGCCAAGCCAGAGGGAACACTGAAGCTTTCTTT.

This rearrangement joins TRBV7-9 to TRBJ1-5; D gene uncertain. Trimming removed 5 bases from V and 6 bases from J, with 14 bases in between. Germline V gene data show CDR1 as SEHNR and CDR2 as FQNEAQ (reference sequence). This CDR3 has 14 amino acids. The DNA for the CDR3 is TGTGCCAGCAGCCACGTGGAGGTTTCTCAGCCCCAGCATTTT. It yields the protein CASSHVEVSQPQHF.